Each of the 9 T cell receptor beta chains below was sequenced from the same sample in a study of OX40 agonist ivuxolimab in advanced cancers. TCRdb's copy holds only in-frame clones and misses some; the assay was immunoSEQ multiplex PCR. The sample lists 55,000 to 85,000 clones; nearly 90% were seen once. The specimen was CD4+ or CD8+ T cells sorted from blood, collected in a trial of the OX40 agonist ivuxolimab. These receptors were obtained from an adult with an advanced solid tumor such as melanoma, head and neck, liver or kidney cancer.

The chain links TRBV7-6 to TRBJ2-7, with TRBD2 matching 11 bases. Trimming took 4 bases from V and 1 from J; bases not matched to a gene: 3. Germline CDR1 and CDR2: SGHVS and FNYEAQ. The CDR3 covers 15 residues. For the CDR3, the DNA is TGTGCCAGCAGCTCTCTAGCGGGAGGATCCTACGAGCAGTACTTC. Residues: CASSSLAGGSYEQYF.

There are a few counts of this clone. This chain connects TRBV7-2 to TRBJ1-2; tentatively, D is TRBD1 (6 bases). Germline CDR1 and CDR2: SGHTA and FQGNSA. The CDR3 totals 12 residues. V lost 5 bases and J 6 bases, leaving 10 bases between the germline ends. The CDR3 bases are TGTGCCAGCAGCACCCGACAGGATGGCTACACCTTC. Translated: CASSTRQDGYTF.

The genes are TRBV5-1 and TRBJ2-1; D may be TRBD1 (7 bases). CDR3 length: 16 amino acids. CDR1 is SGHRS and CDR2 is YFSETQ in the germline V gene. The V end lost 0 bases, the J end lost 4 bases, and 14 bases lay between the germline ends. The CDR3 DNA reads as TGCGCCAGCAGCTTGGCTACAGGGGCGGGGTACAATGAGCAGTTCTTC. Translating it yields CASSLATGAGYNEQFF.

The chain combines TRBV5-1 with TRBJ2-7; 11 bases map to TRBD2. V dropped 0 bases and J dropped 2; count of bases not matched to a gene: 1. Germline lookup yields CDR1 SGHRS and CDR2 YFSETQ. The CDR3 contains 15 residues. The CDR3 DNA is TGCGCCAGCAGCTTGGTACTAGCGGGGGCCTACGAGCAGTACTTC. This encodes CASSLVLAGAYEQYF.

The chain combines TRBV5-4 with TRBJ2-7; D gene ambiguous. The CDR3 totals 11 residues. Germline V gene sequence: CDR1 SGHNT, CDR2 YYREEE (reference sequence). V was trimmed by 1 base and J by 2 bases, leaving 1 base between them. CDR3 in amino acids: CASSLTYEQYF. DNA of the CDR3: TGTGCCAGCAGCTTGACCTACGAGCAGTACTTC.

The table lists this clone with a few counts. The V call is TRBV5-1, the J call TRBJ2-3; tentatively, D is TRBD2 (5 bases). The CDR3 length is 15 residues. V was trimmed by 4 bases and J by 1 base, leaving 13 bases between them. Germline V gives CDR1 SGHRS, CDR2 YFSETQ. CDR3 region: CASSKDSEGTDTQYF. The CDR3 DNA follows: TGCGCCAGCAGCAAGGATAGCGAAGGCACAGATACGCAGTATTTT. Filled out from reference TRBV5-1 and TRBJ2-3, the complete variable domain reads KAGVTQTPRYLIKTRGQQVTLSCSPISGHRSVSWYQQTPGQGLQFLFEYFSETQRNKGNFPGRFSGRQFSNSRSEMNVSTLELGDSALYLCASSKDSEGTDTQYFGPGTRLTVL.

V usage is TRBV18 and J usage is TRBJ2-4; perhaps TRBD1 as D (6 bases). The CDR3 is 17 amino acids. Germline CDR1 reads KGHSH; CDR2 reads LQKENI. Between the trimmed V and J ends, which lost 0 bases and 4 bases, there was a span of 16 bases. CDR3 sequence (DNA): TGTGCCAGCTCACCACCACAGGGCGACGGTAGGAAAAACATTCAGTACTTC. The encoded protein is CASSPPQGDGRKNIQYF.

V and J are TRBV7-3 and TRBJ2-2; D uncertain. The V gene lost 1 base and the J gene lost 1 base, with 10 bases spanning the gap. Germline V gene data show CDR1 as SGHTA and CDR2 as FQGTGA. The length of the CDR3 is 16 residues. The CDR3 protein is CASSLNQAGNTGELFF. As DNA, the CDR3 is TGTGCCAGCAGCTTAAACCAGGCAGGGAACACCGGGGAGCTGTTTTTT.

The rearrangement uses TRBV4-3 and TRBJ2-7; possibly TRBD1 for D (6 bases). Germline CDR1 is LGHNA and CDR2 is YSLEER. Trimming took off 0 bases at V and 4 bases at J, with 19 bases between the two ends. The CDR3 is made up of 17 amino acids. The CDR3 coding sequence is TGCGCCAGCAGCCAAGACACTACAGGGTCTCCTTTTTACGAGCAGTACTTC. Protein product: CASSQDTTGSPFYEQYF.